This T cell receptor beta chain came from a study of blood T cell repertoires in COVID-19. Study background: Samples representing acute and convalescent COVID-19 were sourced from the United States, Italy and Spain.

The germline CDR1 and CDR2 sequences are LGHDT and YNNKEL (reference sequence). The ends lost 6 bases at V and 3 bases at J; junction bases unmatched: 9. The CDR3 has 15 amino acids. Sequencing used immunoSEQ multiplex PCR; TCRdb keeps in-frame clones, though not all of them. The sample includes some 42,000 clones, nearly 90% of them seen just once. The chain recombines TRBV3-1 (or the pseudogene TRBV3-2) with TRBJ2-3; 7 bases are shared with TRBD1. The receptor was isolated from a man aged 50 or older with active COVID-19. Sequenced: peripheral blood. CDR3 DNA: TGTGCCAGCAGGGGGGACAGAGAGGCGACAGATACGCAGTATTTT. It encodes CASRGDREATDTQYF.